The rows below give T cell receptor beta chains drawn from one sample of a study of T cell responses to AZD1222 COVID-19 vaccine. The table came from immunoSEQ multiplex PCR; TCRdb's copy has only in-frame clones and leaves some out. The repertoire includes around 150,000 clones, about 90% of them detected once, and 0.9% to 1.2% sits in the top ten. The material sequenced was peripheral blood, taken 28 days after the second AZD1222 dose. All receptors derive from an adult who received the AZD1222 COVID-19 vaccine. CDR3s include the opening cysteine and the closing phenylalanine or tryptophan. Fields, in order: V gene, J gene, clone size, D gene, CDR3 protein, CDR3 DNA. The D gene is left open where the match is weak. Expanded clones are given a class, and other clones once, few, many or no size at all.

TRBV10-3,TRBJ1-2,NA,TRBD1,CAISAGTDYGYTF,TGTGCCATCAGTGCTGGGACAGACTATGGCTACACCTTC
TRBV4-1,TRBJ1-4,NA,NA,CASSQPGHHNEKLFF,TGCGCCAGCAGCCAGCCGGGACACCATAATGAAAAACTGTTTTTT
TRBV6-6,TRBJ1-1,NA,NA,CASSLRGMNTEAFF,TGTGCCAGCAGCCTCAGGGGAATGAACACTGAAGCTTTCTTT
TRBV5-6,TRBJ1-5,NA,NA,CASRMGGGGRSQPQHF,TGTGCCAGCAGGATGGGGGGCGGGGGAAGAAGTCAGCCCCAGCATTTT
TRBV27,TRBJ1-1,NA,NA,CASSFRVGTEAFF,TGTGCCAGCAGTTTTAGGGTGGGCACTGAAGCTTTCTTT
TRBV10-1,TRBJ1-6,NA,NA,CASSAGAYNSPLHF,TGCGCCAGCAGTGCCGGGGCCTATAATTCACCCCTCCACTTT
TRBV2,TRBJ1-4,few,NA,CASSEDYPTNEKLFF,TGTGCCAGCAGTGAGGACTATCCAACTAATGAAAAACTGTTTTTT
TRBV19,TRBJ1-5,NA,NA,CASSTGTFYSNQPQHF,TGTGCCAGTAGCACTGGGACGTTTTATAGCAATCAGCCCCAGCATTTT
TRBV6-4,TRBJ1-1,NA,NA,CASSQSVRDDFF,TGTGCCAGCAGCCAGAGTGTCAGGGACGATTTCTTT
TRBV5-8,TRBJ2-7,NA,NA,CASKTFYEQYF,TGTGCCAGCAAGACCTTCTACGAGCAGTACTTC
TRBV6-5,TRBJ1-4,once,NA,CASSYLPQGNEKLFF,TGTGCCAGCAGTTACCTACCCCAGGGAAATGAAAAACTGTTTTTT
TRBV6-5,TRBJ1-4,NA,NA,CASSPQDSSDEKLFF,TGTGCCAGCAGCCCCCAGGACAGCTCTGATGAAAAACTGTTTTTT
TRBV19,TRBJ1-4,NA,TRBD1,CASSMHGQGNEKLFF,TGTGCCAGTAGTATGCATGGACAGGGAAATGAAAAACTGTTTTTT
TRBV6-5,TRBJ1-2,NA,TRBD1,CASSQGDFNGYTF,TGTGCCAGCAGTCAGGGGGATTTCAATGGCTACACCTTC
TRBV3-1/TRBV3-2,TRBJ1-2,NA,NA,CASSQDGVSYGYTF,TGTGCCAGCAGCCAAGATGGAGTGTCCTATGGCTACACCTTC
TRBV9,TRBJ2-3,NA,TRBD1,CASSVGSGGADTQYF,TGTGCCAGCAGCGTAGGGTCAGGGGGCGCGGATACGCAGTATTTT
TRBV6-5,TRBJ1-1,once,NA,CASTRELNTEAFF,TGTGCCAGCACTCGGGAGTTGAACACTGAAGCTTTCTTT
TRBV19,TRBJ2-2,NA,NA,CASSARGGRPWGELFF,TGTGCCAGTAGTGCCCGAGGGGGTCGACCGTGGGGGGAGCTGTTTTTT
TRBV5-1,TRBJ1-3,NA,NA,CASSLGPIGVGNTIYF,TGCGCCAGCAGCTTGGGGCCGATCGGGGTCGGAAACACCATATATTTT
TRBV25-1,TRBJ2-3,NA,NA,CASSEWGLADSTDTQYF,TGTGCCAGCAGTGAATGGGGGCTAGCGGACAGCACAGATACGCAGTATTTT
TRBV7-3,TRBJ2-2,NA,TRBD1,CASSLTRDRAGAGELFF,TGTGCCAGCAGCTTAACCCGGGACAGGGCAGGGGCCGGGGAGCTGTTTTTT
TRBV27,TRBJ1-6,few,NA,CASSVENNSPLHF,TGTGCCAGCAGTGTAGAGAACAATTCACCCCTCCACTTT
TRBV15,TRBJ1-6,NA,TRBD1,CATRKRTGGFNSPLHF,TGTGCCACCAGAAAAAGGACAGGCGGATTTAATTCACCCCTCCACTTT
TRBV5-1,TRBJ1-6,NA,NA,CASRGDLENSPLHF,TGCGCCAGCAGGGGGGACTTGGAAAATTCACCCCTCCACTTT
TRBV27,TRBJ1-3,NA,NA,CASSLTYSDRGPIYF,TGTGCCAGCAGTTTAACCTACAGTGATCGCGGCCCCATATATTTT
TRBV29-1,TRBJ1-1,NA,NA,CSARTDWNTEAFF,TGCAGCGCCCGGACCGACTGGAACACTGAAGCTTTCTTT
TRBV18,TRBJ1-2,NA,NA,CASSPVGLSQDYGYTF,TGTGCCAGCTCACCAGTAGGGTTATCCCAAGACTATGGCTACACCTTC
TRBV27,TRBJ1-1,NA,NA,CASSFVGKNTEAFF,TGTGCCAGCAGTTTTGTAGGGAAGAACACTGAAGCTTTCTTT
TRBV7-9,TRBJ1-1,NA,NA,CASSLDTGFRNTEAFF,TGTGCCAGCAGCTTGGATACAGGGTTCAGGAACACTGAAGCTTTCTTT
TRBV10-3,TRBJ2-3,NA,NA,CAIRGTGGTDTQYF,TGTGCCATCAGGGGGACGGGGGGCACAGATACGCAGTATTTT
TRBV19,TRBJ1-5,NA,NA,CASRTAYSNQPQHF,TGTGCCAGTCGGACGGCTTATAGCAATCAGCCCCAGCATTTT
TRBV4-2,TRBJ1-5,NA,TRBD1,CASSQDRGWGTGRQPQHF,TGTGCCAGCAGCCAAGATAGAGGTTGGGGGACAGGGCGTCAGCCCCAGCATTTT
TRBV4-1,TRBJ1-6,NA,NA,CASSQMRGARHSPLHF,TGCGCCAGCAGCCAGATGAGGGGGGCGAGGCATTCACCCCTCCACTTT
TRBV20-1,TRBJ2-4,NA,TRBD2,CSASLSGGEGQYF,TGCAGTGCTAGTCTTAGCGGGGGGGAAGGTCAGTACTTC
TRBV11-1,TRBJ1-2,NA,NA,CASSLKGTDRDGYTF,TGTGCCAGCAGCCTTAAAGGGACGGATAGAGATGGCTACACCTTC
TRBV5-1,TRBJ1-2,NA,TRBD1,CASSSTGTNYGYTF,TGCGCCAGCAGCTCGACAGGGACTAACTATGGCTACACCTTC
TRBV5-4,TRBJ1-2,NA,NA,CASKGRGYGYTF,TGTGCCAGCAAAGGACGGGGATATGGCTACACCTTC
TRBV4-1,TRBJ1-2,NA,NA,CASSRTGAPYTF,TGCGCCAGCAGCCGCACAGGAGCCCCCTACACCTTC
TRBV19,TRBJ1-5,NA,TRBD1,CATRDRDQPQHF,TGTGCCACCCGGGACAGGGATCAGCCCCAGCATTTT
TRBV12-3/TRBV12-4,TRBJ1-5,NA,NA,CASSPTGNQPQHF,TGTGCCAGCAGTCCGACGGGGAATCAGCCCCAGCATTTT
TRBV19,TRBJ1-1,NA,NA,CASIDSRKTMNTEAFF,TGTGCCAGTATCGACAGCAGAAAAACCATGAACACTGAAGCTTTCTTT
TRBV10-3,TRBJ2-3,NA,TRBD2,CAISVLAESTDTQYF,TGTGCCATCAGTGTACTAGCGGAAAGCACAGATACGCAGTATTTT
TRBV4-1,TRBJ1-4,once,NA,CASSPSQWATNEKLFF,TGCGCCAGCAGCCCGAGCCAATGGGCAACTAATGAAAAACTGTTTTTT
TRBV5-1,TRBJ1-4,NA,TRBD1,CASSSSGGANEKLFF,TGCGCCAGCAGCTCCTCAGGGGGAGCTAATGAAAAACTGTTTTTT
TRBV12-3/TRBV12-4,TRBJ2-7,NA,NA,CASSDGLIEQYF,TGTGCCAGCAGCGACGGACTTATCGAGCAGTACTTC
TRBV5-6,TRBJ1-5,NA,NA,CASSSGYREVYNQPQHF,TGTGCCAGCAGCTCCGGTTACAGGGAAGTCTACAATCAGCCCCAGCATTTT
TRBV7-3,TRBJ2-1,once,TRBD2,CASSVNGGDPYNEQFF,TGTGCCAGCAGCGTAAACGGGGGGGACCCCTACAATGAGCAGTTCTTC
TRBV25-1,TRBJ2-1,NA,NA,CASSEFRGSYNEQFF,TGTGCCAGCAGTGAGTTCAGGGGCTCCTACAATGAGCAGTTCTTC
TRBV19,TRBJ2-2,NA,NA,CASSSRQGDTGELFF,TGTGCCAGTAGCTCTAGGCAGGGTGACACCGGGGAGCTGTTTTTT
TRBV10-3,TRBJ1-1,NA,TRBD1,CAISHRGRIAGPEAFF,TGTGCCATCAGCCACAGGGGGCGAATCGCTGGGCCTGAAGCTTTCTTT
TRBV5-6,TRBJ1-2,NA,NA,CASSRLQNYGYTF,TGTGCCAGCAGCCGGCTGCAGAACTATGGCTACACCTTC
TRBV2,TRBJ2-7,NA,TRBD2,CASSGGAGGTYEQYF,TGTGCCAGCAGTGGCGGAGCGGGGGGGACCTACGAGCAGTACTTC